This T cell receptor beta chain is from a study of shared clonotypes between healthy human individuals. Study details: Contributing individuals were a couple of females and a few males aged 18 to 49.

Germline CDR1 is MNHEY and CDR2 is SVGAGI. There are 14 residues in the CDR3. Between the trimmed V and J ends, which lost 0 bases and 7 bases, there was a span of 10 bases. Selected positively for CCR7 and CD45RO-negative, naive CD8 cells excluded terminally differentiated effector memory CD45RA+ cells. Using immunoSEQ multiplex PCR, the repertoire was profiled, and TCRdb retains in-frame clones only, with some absent. The data hold roughly 2 million clones, with about 95% observed a single time. The V call is TRBV6-5, the J call TRBJ2-1; possible D gene TRBD2, 5 bases. The receptor's source is a man between 18 and 35 years old in good health. Sequencing input: naive CD8+ T cells sorted from blood. The CDR3 protein is CASSYSPPGNEQFF. The CDR3 DNA sequence: TGTGCCAGCAGTTACTCGCCACCGGGGAATGAGCAGTTCTTC.